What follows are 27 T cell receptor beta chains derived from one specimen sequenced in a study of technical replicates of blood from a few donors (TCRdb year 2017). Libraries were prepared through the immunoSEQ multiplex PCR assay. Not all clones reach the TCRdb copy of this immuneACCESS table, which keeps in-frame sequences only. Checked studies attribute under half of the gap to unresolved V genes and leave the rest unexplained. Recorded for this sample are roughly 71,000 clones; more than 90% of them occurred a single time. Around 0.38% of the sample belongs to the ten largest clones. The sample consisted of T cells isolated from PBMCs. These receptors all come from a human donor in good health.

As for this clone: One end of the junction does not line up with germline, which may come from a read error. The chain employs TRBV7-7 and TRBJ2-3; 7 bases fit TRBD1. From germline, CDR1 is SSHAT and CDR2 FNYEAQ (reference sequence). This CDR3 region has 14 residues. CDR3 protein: CASSRDSYTDTQYF. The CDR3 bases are TGTGCTAGCAGCCGGGACAGCTACACAGATACGCAGTATTTT.

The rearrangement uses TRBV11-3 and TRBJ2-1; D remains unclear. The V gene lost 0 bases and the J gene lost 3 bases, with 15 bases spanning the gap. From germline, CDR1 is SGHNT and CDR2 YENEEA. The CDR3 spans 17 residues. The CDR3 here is CASSLDPNEVGYNEQFF. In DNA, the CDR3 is TGTGCCAGCAGCTTAGATCCTAACGAGGTGGGCTACAATGAGCAGTTCTTC.

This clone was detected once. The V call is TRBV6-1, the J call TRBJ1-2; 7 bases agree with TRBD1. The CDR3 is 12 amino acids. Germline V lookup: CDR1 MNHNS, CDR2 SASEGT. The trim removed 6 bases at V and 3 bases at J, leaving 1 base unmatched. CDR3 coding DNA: TGTGCCAGCAGCCAGGGGGACTATGGCTACACCTTC. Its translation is CASSQGDYGYTF.

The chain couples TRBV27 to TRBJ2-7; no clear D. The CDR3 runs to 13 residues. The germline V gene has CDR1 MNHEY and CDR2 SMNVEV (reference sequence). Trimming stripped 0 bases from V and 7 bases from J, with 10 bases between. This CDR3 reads CASSLSLVEEQYF. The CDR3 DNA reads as TGTGCCAGCAGTTTATCGCTCGTGGAGGAGCAGTACTTC.

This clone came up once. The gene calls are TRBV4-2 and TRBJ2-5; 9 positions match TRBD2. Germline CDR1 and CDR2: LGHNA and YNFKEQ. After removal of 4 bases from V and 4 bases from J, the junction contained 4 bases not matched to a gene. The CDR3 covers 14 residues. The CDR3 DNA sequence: TGTGCCAGCAGCCGGGCTAGCGGGACAGAGACCCAGTACTTC. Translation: CASSRASGTETQYF.

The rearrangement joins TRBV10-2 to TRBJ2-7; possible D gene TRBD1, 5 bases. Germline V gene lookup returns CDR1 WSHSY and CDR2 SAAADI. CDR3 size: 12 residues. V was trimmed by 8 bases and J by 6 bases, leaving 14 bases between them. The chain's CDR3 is CASLARVGEQYF. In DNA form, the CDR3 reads TGCGCCAGCTTAGCCAGGGTGGGCGAGCAGTACTTC.

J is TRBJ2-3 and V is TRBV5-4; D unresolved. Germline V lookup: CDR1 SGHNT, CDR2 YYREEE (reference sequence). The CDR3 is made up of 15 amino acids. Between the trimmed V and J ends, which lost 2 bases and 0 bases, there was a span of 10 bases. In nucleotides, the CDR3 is TGTGCCAGCAGCTTTACTCTTCCTAGCACAGATACGCAGTATTTT. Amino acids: CASSFTLPSTDTQYF.

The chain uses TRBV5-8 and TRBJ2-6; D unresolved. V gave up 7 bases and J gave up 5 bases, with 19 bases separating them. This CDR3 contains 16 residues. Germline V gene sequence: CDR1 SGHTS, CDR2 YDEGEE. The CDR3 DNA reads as TGTGCCAGCGTGCCGTCCACACAAAGTCGGGCCAACGTCCTGACTTTC. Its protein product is CASVPSTQSRANVLTF.

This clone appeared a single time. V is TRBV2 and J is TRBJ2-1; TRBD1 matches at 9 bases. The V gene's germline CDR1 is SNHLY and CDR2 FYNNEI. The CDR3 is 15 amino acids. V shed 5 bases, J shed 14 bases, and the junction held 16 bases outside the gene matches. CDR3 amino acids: CASSSSSFPGQGKFF. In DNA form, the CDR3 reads TGTGCCAGCAGTTCCTCCTCTTTTCCGGGACAGGGAAAGTTCTTC.

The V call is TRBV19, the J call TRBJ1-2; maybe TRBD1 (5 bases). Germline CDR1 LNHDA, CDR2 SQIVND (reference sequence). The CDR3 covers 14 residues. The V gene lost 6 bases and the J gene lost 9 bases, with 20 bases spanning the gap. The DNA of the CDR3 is TGTGCCAGTAGAGATCGGGGGTTCGGGATTAGCTACACCTTC. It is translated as CASRDRGFGISYTF.

The CDR3 is CASASWGLQPQHF. Written as DNA, the CDR3 is TGTGCCAGCGCTTCATGGGGGCTCCAGCCCCAGCATTTT. V is TRBV5-6 and J is TRBJ1-5, with D perhaps matching TRBD1 (6 bases). Germline lookup yields CDR1 SGHDT and CDR2 YYEEEE. Trimming stripped 7 bases from V and 7 bases from J, with 15 bases between. CDR3 size: 13 residues.

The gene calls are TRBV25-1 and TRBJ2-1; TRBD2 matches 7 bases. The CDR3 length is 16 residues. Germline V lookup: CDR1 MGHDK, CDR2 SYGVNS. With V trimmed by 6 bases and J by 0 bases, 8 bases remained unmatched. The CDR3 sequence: CASSQLAGSSYNEQFF. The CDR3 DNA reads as TGTGCCAGCAGCCAATTAGCGGGCAGCTCCTACAATGAGCAGTTCTTC.

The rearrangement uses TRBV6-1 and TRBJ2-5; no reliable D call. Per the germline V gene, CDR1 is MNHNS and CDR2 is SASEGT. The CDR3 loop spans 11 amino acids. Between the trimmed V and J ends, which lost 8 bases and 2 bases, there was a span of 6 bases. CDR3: CASRTQETQYF. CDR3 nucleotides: TGTGCCAGCCGCACTCAAGAGACCCAGTACTTC.

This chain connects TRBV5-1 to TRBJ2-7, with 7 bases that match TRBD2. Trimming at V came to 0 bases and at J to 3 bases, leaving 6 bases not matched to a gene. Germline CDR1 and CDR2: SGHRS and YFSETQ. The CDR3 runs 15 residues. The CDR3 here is CASSLGPTSSYEQYF. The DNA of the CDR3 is TGCGCCAGCAGCTTGGGTCCGACTAGCAGCTACGAGCAGTACTTC.

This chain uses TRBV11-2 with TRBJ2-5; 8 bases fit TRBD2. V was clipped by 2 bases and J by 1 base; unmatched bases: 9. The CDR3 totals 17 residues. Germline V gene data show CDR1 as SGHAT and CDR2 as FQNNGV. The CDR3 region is CASSLWGQREFQETQYF. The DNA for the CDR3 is TGTGCCAGCAGCTTATGGGGCCAGCGGGAGTTCCAAGAGACCCAGTACTTC.

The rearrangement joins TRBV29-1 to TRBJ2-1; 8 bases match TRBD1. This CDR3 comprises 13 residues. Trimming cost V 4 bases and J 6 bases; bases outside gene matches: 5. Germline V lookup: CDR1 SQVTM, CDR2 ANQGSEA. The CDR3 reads CSVAGGGGNEQFF. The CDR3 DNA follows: TGCAGCGTTGCAGGGGGCGGTGGCAATGAGCAGTTCTTC.

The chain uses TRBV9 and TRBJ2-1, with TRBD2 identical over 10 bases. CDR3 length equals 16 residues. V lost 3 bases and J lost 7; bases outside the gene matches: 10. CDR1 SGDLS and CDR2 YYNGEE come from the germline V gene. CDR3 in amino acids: CASSGPSLAGTNEQFF. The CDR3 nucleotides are TGTGCCAGCAGCGGCCCCTCACTAGCGGGAACTAATGAGCAGTTCTTC.

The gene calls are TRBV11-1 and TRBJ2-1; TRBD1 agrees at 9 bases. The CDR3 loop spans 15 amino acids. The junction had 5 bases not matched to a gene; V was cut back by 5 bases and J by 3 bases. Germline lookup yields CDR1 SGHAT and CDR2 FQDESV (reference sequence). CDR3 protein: CASSPGTGFYNEQFF. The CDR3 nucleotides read TGTGCCAGCAGCCCCGGGACAGGGTTCTACAATGAGCAGTTCTTC.

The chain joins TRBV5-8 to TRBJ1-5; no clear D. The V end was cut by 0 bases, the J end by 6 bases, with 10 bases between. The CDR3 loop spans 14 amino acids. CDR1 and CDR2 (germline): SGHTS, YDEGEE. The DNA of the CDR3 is TGTGCCAGCAGCTTGGGTCAGGCGCCTCAGCCCCAGCATTTT. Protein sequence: CASSLGQAPQPQHF.

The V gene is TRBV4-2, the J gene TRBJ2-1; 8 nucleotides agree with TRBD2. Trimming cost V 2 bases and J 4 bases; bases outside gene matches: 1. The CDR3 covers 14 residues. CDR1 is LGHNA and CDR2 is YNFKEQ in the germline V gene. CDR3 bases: TGTGCCAGCAGCCAAAGCGGGAGTTACAATGAGCAGTTCTTC. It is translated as CASSQSGSYNEQFF.

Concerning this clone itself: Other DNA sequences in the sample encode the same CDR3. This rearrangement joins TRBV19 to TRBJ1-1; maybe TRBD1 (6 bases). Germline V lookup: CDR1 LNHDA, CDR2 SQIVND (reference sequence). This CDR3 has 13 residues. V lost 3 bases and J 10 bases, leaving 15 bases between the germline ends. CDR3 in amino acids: CASSISGDRGAFF. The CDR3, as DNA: TGTGCCAGTAGTATTTCAGGGGACCGGGGAGCTTTCTTT.

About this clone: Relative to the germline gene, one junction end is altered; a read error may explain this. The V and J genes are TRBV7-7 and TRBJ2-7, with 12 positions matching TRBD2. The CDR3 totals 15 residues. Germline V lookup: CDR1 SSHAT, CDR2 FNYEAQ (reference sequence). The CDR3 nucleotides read TGTGCTAGCAGTGCCCTAGCGGGAGGGATTGAGGAGCAGTACTTC. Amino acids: CASSALAGGIEEQYF.

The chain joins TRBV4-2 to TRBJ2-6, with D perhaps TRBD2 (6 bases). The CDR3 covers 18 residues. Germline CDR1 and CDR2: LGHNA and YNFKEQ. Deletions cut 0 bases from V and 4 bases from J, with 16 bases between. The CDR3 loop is CASSQESAWGEGANVLTF. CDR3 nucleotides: TGTGCCAGCAGCCAAGAGTCAGCGTGGGGGGAAGGGGCCAACGTCCTGACTTTC.

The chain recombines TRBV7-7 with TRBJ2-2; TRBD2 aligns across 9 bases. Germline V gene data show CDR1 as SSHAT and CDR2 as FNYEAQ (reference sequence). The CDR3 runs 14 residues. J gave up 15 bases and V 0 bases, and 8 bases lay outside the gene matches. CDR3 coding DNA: TGTGCCAGCAGCTTAGCCGGGACTAGCCAAGACTTGTTTTTT. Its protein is CASSLAGTSQDLFF.

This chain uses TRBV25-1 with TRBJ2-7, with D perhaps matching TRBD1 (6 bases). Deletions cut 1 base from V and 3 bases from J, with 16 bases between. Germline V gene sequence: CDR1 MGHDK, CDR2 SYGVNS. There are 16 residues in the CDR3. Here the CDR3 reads CASSESRTAAIYEQYF. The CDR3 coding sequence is TGTGCCAGCAGTGAATCCAGGACAGCCGCCATCTACGAGCAGTACTTC.

CDR3 coding DNA: TGTGCCAGCAGTGACTCCGACAGGGAAACCGGGGAGCTGTTTTTT. Its protein is CASSDSDRETGELFF. The V call is TRBV6-4, the J call TRBJ2-2, with 7 bases lining up with TRBD1. Germline assignment: CDR1 MRHNA and CDR2 SNTAGT. The CDR3 covers 15 residues. The V gene end was trimmed by 0 bases and the J gene end by 5 bases; junction bases not matched to a gene: 3.

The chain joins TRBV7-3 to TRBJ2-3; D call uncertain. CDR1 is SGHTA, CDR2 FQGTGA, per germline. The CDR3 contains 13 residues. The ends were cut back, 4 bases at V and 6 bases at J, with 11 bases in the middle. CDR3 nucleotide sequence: TGTGCCAGCAGCTCCTATGGGCCGGATACGCAGTATTTT. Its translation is CASSSYGPDTQYF.